This TCR beta chain was captured by sequencing in a study of CD8 T cells in Susac syndrome. Study-level points and caveats: The authors acknowledged that their TCR sequencing and HLA analysis involved a relatively small number of individuals.

Negative isolation was used for CD8+ and CD4+ T cells and FACS enrichment for TEMRA cells. Random hexamers primed reverse transcription of about 0.45 to 1 ug RNA. TCRdb ran MiXCR on the immunoSEQ multiplex PCR reads and lists one entry per CDR3 protein. The table has more than 100,000 distinct CDR3 sequences, 90% to 95% seen once; the top ten hold 0.09% to 0.15%. The CDR3 runs 14 residues. Trimming took off 4 bases at V and 6 bases at J, with 13 bases between the two ends. The V gene's germline CDR1 is SGHRS and CDR2 YFSETQ. Concerning this clonotype itself: Antigen unknown.

The sample taken for sequencing was CD4+ T cells from PBMCs. This sequence joins TRBV5-1 and TRBJ2-2; D tentatively fits TRBD1 or TRBD2 (5 bases each). This TCR derives from a human donor in good health. CDR3 in amino acids: CASSPRDGPGELFF. CDR3 DNA sequence: TGCGCCAGCAGCCCCAGGGACGGACCCGGGGAGCTGTTTTTT.